These 22 T cell receptor beta chains were all obtained from the same sample, sequenced in a study of blood T cells in healthy people across ages. Using a J-beta primer mix together with a sample-barcoded 5' primer, a second PCR was run for roughly 6 to 11 cycles. TCRdb itself ran the 5' RACE reads through MiXCR, one entry per CDR3 protein. Of roughly 860,000 distinct CDR3 sequences detected, under 80% appear once; the ten largest clones hold about a quarter. The sequenced sample consisted of blood. These receptors were obtained from a man aged 25-40 years in good health.

This sequence joins TRBV10-3 and TRBJ1-2, with D perhaps TRBD1 (6 bases). The germline V gene has CDR1 ENHRY and CDR2 SYGVKD. V was shortened by 2 bases and J by 3 bases, with 16 bases between the two germline ends. The CDR3 contains 16 residues. CDR3: CAISEPAGRGDYGYTF. DNA for the CDR3: TGTGCCATCAGTGAGCCTGCTGGCAGGGGAGACTATGGCTACACCTTC.

This clonotype appeared a few times. The chain is built from TRBV20-1 and TRBJ2-1; the D call may be TRBD1 or TRBD2 (5 bases each). The CDR3 totals 15 residues. CDR1 is DFQATT, CDR2 SNEGSKA, per germline (reference sequence). The V end was cut by 0 bases, the J end by 6 bases, with 15 bases between. The CDR3 DNA reads as TGCAGTGCTAGAGACCAATCCGGGACGCTCAATGAGCAGTTCTTC. Its translation: CSARDQSGTLNEQFF.

The chain carries TRBV20-1 and TRBJ2-7; TRBD2 agrees at 9 bases. V trimming: 3 bases; J trimming: 1 base; junction bases outside the gene matches: 4. Germline V gives CDR1 DFQATT, CDR2 SNEGSKA (reference sequence). The CDR3 runs to 14 residues. Here the CDR3 reads CSASSGGFSYEQYF. The CDR3 nucleotides are TGCAGTGCTAGCAGCGGGGGGTTTTCCTACGAGCAGTACTTC.

The rearrangement links TRBV20-1 to TRBJ2-3; 7 positions agree with TRBD2. The germline gives CDR1 DFQATT, CDR2 SNEGSKA (reference sequence). This CDR3 has 14 residues. V shed 6 bases and J 1 base; nucleotides not matched to a gene: 7. The CDR3 here is CSAERLAGTDTQYF. Here the CDR3 DNA reads TGCAGTGCCGAACGACTAGCCGGCACAGATACGCAGTATTTT.

The rearrangement uses TRBV6-6 and TRBJ1-6, with 8 bases lining up with TRBD1. The germline gives CDR1 MNHNY, CDR2 SVGAGI (reference sequence). The CDR3 loop spans 14 amino acids. V was clipped by 2 bases and J by 11 bases; unmatched bases: 5. The CDR3 sequence is CASSYEQGGTPLHF. The CDR3 bases are TGTGCCAGCAGTTACGAACAGGGGGGAACACCCCTCCACTTT.

The V call is TRBV6-5, the J call TRBJ2-5, with TRBD2 matching over 11 bases. This CDR3 has 19 residues. The germline V gene encodes CDR1 MNHEY and CDR2 SVGAGI. The trim removed 0 bases at V and 5 bases at J, leaving 14 bases unmatched. The CDR3 is CASSYSGLAGGSQLETQYF. Here the CDR3 DNA reads TGTGCCAGCAGTTACTCTGGGCTAGCGGGGGGCTCCCAGTTGGAGACCCAGTACTTC.

This chain links TRBV25-1 with TRBJ1-2, with TRBD1 identical over 7 bases. The V gene's germline CDR1 is MGHDK and CDR2 SYGVNS. CDR3 length: 14 amino acids. The ends lost 4 bases at V and 5 bases at J; junction bases unmatched: 7. CDR3 sequence reads: CASSGGTALYGYTF. The CDR3 DNA follows: TGTGCCAGCAGTGGCGGGACAGCTTTATATGGCTACACCTTC.

The rearrangement uses TRBV12-3 or TRBV12-4 and TRBJ2-7; weak D call: TRBD2 (5 bases). The CDR3 is made up of 14 amino acids. The V end lost 7 bases, the J end lost 0 bases, and 13 bases lay between the germline ends. The CDR3 is CASTRGPDSYEQYF. For the CDR3, the DNA is TGTGCCAGCACCCGCGGGCCGGACTCCTACGAGCAGTACTTC.

This clonotype has a handful of counts. This chain joins TRBV12-3 or TRBV12-4 and TRBJ1-2, with D uncertain. V gave up 3 bases and J gave up 7 bases, with 9 bases separating them. This CDR3 region has 12 residues. CDR3 DNA sequence: TGTGCCAGCAGTTTCCGGCAGAGTGGCTACACCTTC. Protein product: CASSFRQSGYTF.

This clonotype has a handful of counts. The chain employs TRBV10-3 and TRBJ2-5, with 9 bases identical to TRBD2. The CDR3 loop spans 15 amino acids. The ends lost 0 bases at V and 4 bases at J; junction bases unmatched: 3. Germline V lookup: CDR1 ENHRY, CDR2 SYGVKD. The CDR3 loop reads CAISESSGGRETQYF. CDR3 nucleotides: TGTGCCATCAGTGAGTCTAGCGGGGGTCGAGAGACCCAGTACTTC.

This clonotype appeared a few times. V usage is TRBV20-1 and J usage is TRBJ2-3; weak D call: TRBD1 (6 bases). The germline V gene has CDR1 DFQATT and CDR2 SNEGSKA (reference sequence). Trimming took off 4 bases at V and 2 bases at J, with 13 bases between the two ends. The CDR3 is 14 amino acids. The CDR3 DNA is TGCAGTGCTACACAGGACAGCCCCACAGATACGCAGTATTTT. Its translation: CSATQDSPTDTQYF.

The chain joins TRBV20-1 to TRBJ2-7; maybe TRBD2 (7 bases). The tail of the sequence fits TRBJ2-5 better, so the J call may be wrong. The V gene's germline CDR1 is DFQATT and CDR2 SNEGSKA (reference sequence). There are 15 residues in the CDR3. Here the CDR3 DNA reads TGCAGTGCTAGAGGCGGGGGCCCAAACCAAGAGACCCAGTACTTC. Translating gives CSARGGGPNQETQYF.

The CDR3 DNA sequence: TGTGCCAGCAGCTTAGGGGACAGTGGAATTCAGCCCCAGCATTTT. Protein sequence: CASSLGDSGIQPQHF. The chain employs TRBV7-9 and TRBJ1-5; 7 positions match TRBD1. This CDR3 region has 15 residues. The germline V gene encodes CDR1 SEHNR and CDR2 FQNEAQ (reference sequence). With V trimmed by 1 base and J by 6 bases, 6 bases remained unmatched.

As to this clonotype: The germline gene is not matched at one end of the junction; a read error may be the cause. The chain combines TRBV7-2 with TRBJ2-1; D is uncertain. The CDR3 runs 13 residues. The germline CDR1 and CDR2 sequences are SGHTA and FQGNSA. The CDR3 is CASSFDTYDEQFF. The CDR3 DNA sequence: TGTGCCAGCAGCTTCGACACCTACGATGAGCAGTTCTTC.

This rearrangement joins TRBV20-1 to TRBJ2-1; no firm D call. The CDR3 length is 12 residues. Per the germline V gene, CDR1 is DFQATT and CDR2 is SNEGSKA (reference sequence). The V end lost 5 bases, the J end lost 5 bases, and 10 bases lay between the germline ends. The CDR3 spells CSAEDENNEQFF. CDR3 nucleotides: TGCAGTGCTGAAGATGAAAACAATGAGCAGTTCTTC.

The chain carries TRBV11-2 and TRBJ2-5, with a possible D match to TRBD2 (5 bases). Germline V CDR1 and CDR2: SGHAT, FQNNGV. The CDR3 consists of 16 residues. Deletions cut 5 bases from V and 2 bases from J, with 18 bases between. In DNA, the CDR3 is TGTGCCAGCAGCGAAGGGTGGCGAGCGGTACAAGAGACCCAGTACTTC. This translates into CASSEGWRAVQETQYF.

This rearrangement joins TRBV28 to TRBJ2-5; no clear D. With 3 bases removed from V and 5 bases from J, the gap between germline ends came to 19 bases. In germline, CDR1 is MDHEN, CDR2 SYDVKM. The CDR3 has 16 residues. The CDR3 spells CASSFSPPGFGETQYF. The DNA for the CDR3 is TGTGCCAGCAGTTTCTCGCCACCCGGGTTCGGGGAGACCCAGTACTTC.

The gene calls are TRBV7-2 and TRBJ2-3; 7 bases map to TRBD1. Germline CDR1 and CDR2: SGHTA and FQGNSA. V was pared by 1 base and J by 7 bases, with 8 bases of the junction left unmatched. This CDR3 spans 15 amino acids. The CDR3, as DNA: TGTGCCAGCAGCTTAGTGACAGGGATTATTCATACGCAGTATTTT. This translates into CASSLVTGIIHTQYF.

The CDR3 here is CASSVEAGTTDTQYF. In nucleotides, the CDR3 is TGTGCCAGCAGCGTAGAGGCAGGAACCACAGATACGCAGTATTTT. The V call is TRBV9, the J call TRBJ2-3; no clear D gene. Germline-derived CDR1 and CDR2 are SGDLS and YYNGEE. The V and J ends lost 0 bases and 2 bases respectively, with 10 bases between them. The CDR3 spans 15 residues.

The chain is built from TRBV6-6 and TRBJ2-4; D possibly corresponds to TRBD1 (6 bases). The J call may be mistaken, given a closer DNA end match to TRBJ2-7. Looked up from germline, CDR1 is MNHNY and CDR2 is SVGAGI (reference sequence). The CDR3 length is 17 residues. In DNA, the CDR3 is TGTGCCAGCAGTTACGGTACAGGGTCGAGCCTTTACTACGAGCAGTACTTC. It translates to CASSYGTGSSLYYEQYF.

Concerning this clonotype: With a much larger clone just one base away, this may be a read error. The rearrangement uses TRBV4-3 and TRBJ2-1, with D possibly called TRBD1 or TRBD2 (6 bases each). Trimming left V 0 bases short and J 13 bases short, with 19 bases between. The CDR3 is made up of 15 amino acids. CDR1 and CDR2 from the germline V gene are LGHNA and YSLEER. The CDR3 region is CASSQDHGGRETQFF. CDR3 bases: TGCGCCAGCAGCCAAGATCACGGGGGCCGAGAGACCCAGTTCTTC.

V gene TRBV6-6 combines with J gene TRBJ1-5; 7 nucleotides match TRBD1. Germline V gives CDR1 MNHNY, CDR2 SVGAGI (reference sequence). J lost 7 bases, V lost 11 bases, and 8 bases had no gene match. CDR3 size: 12 residues. The chain's CDR3 is CAAKRGQQPQHF. CDR3 DNA sequence: TGTGCCGCAAAGAGGGGGCAGCAGCCCCAGCATTTT.